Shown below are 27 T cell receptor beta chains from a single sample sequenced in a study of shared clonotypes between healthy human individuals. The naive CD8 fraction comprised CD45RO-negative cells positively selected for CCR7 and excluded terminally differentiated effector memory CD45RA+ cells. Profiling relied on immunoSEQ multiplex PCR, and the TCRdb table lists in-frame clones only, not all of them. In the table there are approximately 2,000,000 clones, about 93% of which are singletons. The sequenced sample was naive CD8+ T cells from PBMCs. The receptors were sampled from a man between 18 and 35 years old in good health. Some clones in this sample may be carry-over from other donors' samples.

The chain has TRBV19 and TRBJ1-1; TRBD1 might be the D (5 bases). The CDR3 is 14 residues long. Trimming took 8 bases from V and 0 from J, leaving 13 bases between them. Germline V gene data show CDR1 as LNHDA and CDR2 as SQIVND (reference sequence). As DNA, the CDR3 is TGTGCCAGTTTAGACAGAGGAATGAACACTGAAGCTTTCTTT. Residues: CASLDRGMNTEAFF.

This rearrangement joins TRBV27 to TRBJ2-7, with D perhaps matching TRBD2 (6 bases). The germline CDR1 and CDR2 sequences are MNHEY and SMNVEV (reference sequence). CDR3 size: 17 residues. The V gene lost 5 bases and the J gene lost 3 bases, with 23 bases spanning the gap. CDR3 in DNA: TGTGCCAGCAGTGCTAGAGCGGGCCTAACCTCCGGCTACGAGCAGTACTTC. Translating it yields CASSARAGLTSGYEQYF.

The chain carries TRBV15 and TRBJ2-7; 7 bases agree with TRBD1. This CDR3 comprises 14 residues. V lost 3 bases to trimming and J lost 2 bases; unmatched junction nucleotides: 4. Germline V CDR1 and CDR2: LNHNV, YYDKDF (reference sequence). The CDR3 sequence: CATSSGRGPYEQYF. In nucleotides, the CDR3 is TGTGCCACCAGCAGTGGTAGGGGGCCCTACGAGCAGTACTTC.

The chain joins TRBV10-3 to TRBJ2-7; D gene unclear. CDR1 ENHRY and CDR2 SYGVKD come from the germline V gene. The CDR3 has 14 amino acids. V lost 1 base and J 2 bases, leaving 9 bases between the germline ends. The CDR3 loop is CAISEYEVPYEQYF. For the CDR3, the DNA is TGTGCCATCAGTGAGTACGAGGTCCCCTACGAGCAGTACTTC.

The CDR3 DNA reads as TGTGCCAGCAGCCCCCGAGACAGGGTAAACACCGGGGAGCTGTTTTTT. Encoded protein: CASSPRDRVNTGELFF. This sequence joins TRBV11-2 and TRBJ2-2, with 7 nucleotides matching TRBD1. The CDR3 spans 16 residues. Germline assignment: CDR1 SGHAT and CDR2 FQNNGV. V lost 5 bases and J lost 2; bases outside the gene matches: 8.

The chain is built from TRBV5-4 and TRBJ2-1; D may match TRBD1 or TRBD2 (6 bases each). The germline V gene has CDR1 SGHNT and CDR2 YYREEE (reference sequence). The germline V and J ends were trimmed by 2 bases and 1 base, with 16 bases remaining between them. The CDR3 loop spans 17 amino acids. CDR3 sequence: CASSFSILGGSYNEQFF. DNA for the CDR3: TGTGCCAGCAGCTTTTCGATCTTAGGGGGGTCCTACAATGAGCAGTTCTTC. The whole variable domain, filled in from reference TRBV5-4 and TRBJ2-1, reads ETGVTQSPTHLIKTRGQQVTLRCSSQSGHNTVSWYQQALGQGPQFIFQYYREEENGRGNFPPRFSGLQFPNYSSELNVNALELDDSALYLCASSFSILGGSYNEQFFGPGTRLTVL.

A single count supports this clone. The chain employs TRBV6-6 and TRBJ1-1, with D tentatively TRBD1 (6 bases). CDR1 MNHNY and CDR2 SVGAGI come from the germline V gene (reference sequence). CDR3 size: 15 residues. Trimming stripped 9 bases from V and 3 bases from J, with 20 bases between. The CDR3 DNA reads TGTGCCAGTGTAGACTTGACGGAGGGGGACACTGAAGCTTTCTTT. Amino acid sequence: CASVDLTEGDTEAFF.

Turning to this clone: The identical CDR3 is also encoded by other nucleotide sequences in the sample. DNA for the CDR3: TGTGCCAGCAGCGCCGGGTCAGGGGCCTACGAGCAGTACTTC. Amino acids: CASSAGSGAYEQYF. V gene TRBV9 combines with J gene TRBJ2-7; perhaps TRBD1 as D (6 bases). V was pared by 3 bases and J by 2 bases, with 12 bases between. The CDR3 contains 14 residues. Germline V gives CDR1 SGDLS, CDR2 YYNGEE.

The CDR3: CASSGIQQETQYF. The CDR3 bases are TGTGCCAGCAGTGGAATCCAACAAGAGACCCAGTACTTC. The chain is built from TRBV6-5 and TRBJ2-5; no reliable D call. CDR1 is MNHEY, CDR2 SVGAGI, per germline. CDR3 length: 13 residues. The V and J ends lost 5 bases and 2 bases respectively, with 9 bases between them.

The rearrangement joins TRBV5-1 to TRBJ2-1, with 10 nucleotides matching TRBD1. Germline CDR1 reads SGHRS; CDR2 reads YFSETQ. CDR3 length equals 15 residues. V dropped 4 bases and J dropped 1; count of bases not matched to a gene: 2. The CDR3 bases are TGCGCCAGCAGCGTGGGACAGGGGTCCTACAATGAGCAGTTCTTC. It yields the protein CASSVGQGSYNEQFF.

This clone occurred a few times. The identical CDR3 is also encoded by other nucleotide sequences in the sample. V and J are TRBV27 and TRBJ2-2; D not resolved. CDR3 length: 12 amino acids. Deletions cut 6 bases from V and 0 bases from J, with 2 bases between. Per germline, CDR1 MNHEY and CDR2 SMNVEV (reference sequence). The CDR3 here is CASRANTGELFF. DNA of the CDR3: TGTGCCAGCAGGGCGAACACCGGGGAGCTGTTTTTT.

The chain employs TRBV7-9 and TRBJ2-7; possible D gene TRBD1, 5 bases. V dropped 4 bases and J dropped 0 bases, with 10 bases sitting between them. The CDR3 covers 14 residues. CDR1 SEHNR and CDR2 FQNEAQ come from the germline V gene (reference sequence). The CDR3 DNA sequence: TGTGCCAGCAGCTCCAAGGACACCTCCTACGAGCAGTACTTC. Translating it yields CASSSKDTSYEQYF.

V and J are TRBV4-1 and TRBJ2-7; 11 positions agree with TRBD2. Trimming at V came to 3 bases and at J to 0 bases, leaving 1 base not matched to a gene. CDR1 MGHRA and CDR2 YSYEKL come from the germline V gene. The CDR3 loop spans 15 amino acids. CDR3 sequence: CASSQTSGTSYEQYF. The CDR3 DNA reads TGCGCCAGCAGCCAGACTAGCGGGACCTCCTACGAGCAGTACTTC.

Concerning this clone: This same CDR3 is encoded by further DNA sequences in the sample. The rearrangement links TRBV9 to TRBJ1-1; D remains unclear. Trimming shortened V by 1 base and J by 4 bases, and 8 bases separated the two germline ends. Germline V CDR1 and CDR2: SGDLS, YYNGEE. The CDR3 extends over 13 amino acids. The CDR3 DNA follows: TGTGCCAGCAGCGTATGGGCAAGCACTGAAGCTTTCTTT. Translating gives CASSVWASTEAFF.

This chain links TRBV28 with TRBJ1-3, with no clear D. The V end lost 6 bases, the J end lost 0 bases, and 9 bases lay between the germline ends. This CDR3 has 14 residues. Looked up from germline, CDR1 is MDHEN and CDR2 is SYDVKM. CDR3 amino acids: CASRQVNSGNTIYF. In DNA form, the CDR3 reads TGTGCCAGCAGACAAGTTAACTCTGGAAACACCATATATTTT.

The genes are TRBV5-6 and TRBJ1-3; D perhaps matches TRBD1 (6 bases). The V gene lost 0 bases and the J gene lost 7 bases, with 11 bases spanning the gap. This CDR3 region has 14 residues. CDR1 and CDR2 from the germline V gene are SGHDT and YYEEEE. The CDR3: CASSLAAGVNTIYF. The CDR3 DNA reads TGTGCCAGCAGCTTGGCGGCAGGGGTTAACACCATATATTTT.

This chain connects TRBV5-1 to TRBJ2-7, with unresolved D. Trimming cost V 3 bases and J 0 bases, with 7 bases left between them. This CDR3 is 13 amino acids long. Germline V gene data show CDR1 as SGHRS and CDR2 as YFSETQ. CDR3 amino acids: CASSYNPSYEQYF. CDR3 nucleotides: TGCGCCAGCAGCTATAACCCCTCCTACGAGCAGTACTTC.

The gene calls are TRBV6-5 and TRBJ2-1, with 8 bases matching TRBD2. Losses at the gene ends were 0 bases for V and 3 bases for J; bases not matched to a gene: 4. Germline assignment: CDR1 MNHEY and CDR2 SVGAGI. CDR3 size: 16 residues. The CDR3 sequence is CASSYSPGLDYNEQFF. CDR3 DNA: TGTGCCAGCAGTTACTCACCGGGACTAGACTACAATGAGCAGTTCTTC.

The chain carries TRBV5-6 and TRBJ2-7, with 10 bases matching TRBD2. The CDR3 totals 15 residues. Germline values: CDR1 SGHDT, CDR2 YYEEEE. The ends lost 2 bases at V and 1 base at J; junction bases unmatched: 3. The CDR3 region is CASSLTSGASYEQYF. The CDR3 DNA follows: TGTGCCAGCAGCTTAACTAGCGGGGCGTCCTACGAGCAGTACTTC.

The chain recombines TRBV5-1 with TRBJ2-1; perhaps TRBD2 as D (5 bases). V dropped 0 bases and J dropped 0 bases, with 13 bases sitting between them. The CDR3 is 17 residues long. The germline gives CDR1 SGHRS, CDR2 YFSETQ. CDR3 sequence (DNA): TGCGCCAGCAGCTTGGAATTGAGCGGCAGCTCCTACAATGAGCAGTTCTTC. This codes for CASSLELSGSSYNEQFF.

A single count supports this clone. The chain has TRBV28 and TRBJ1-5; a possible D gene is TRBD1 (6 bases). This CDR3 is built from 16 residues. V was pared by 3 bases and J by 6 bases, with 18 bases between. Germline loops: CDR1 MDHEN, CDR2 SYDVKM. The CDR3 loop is CASSFLRTVRSQPQHF. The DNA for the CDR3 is TGTGCCAGCAGTTTCCTAAGGACAGTCCGCAGTCAGCCCCAGCATTTT.

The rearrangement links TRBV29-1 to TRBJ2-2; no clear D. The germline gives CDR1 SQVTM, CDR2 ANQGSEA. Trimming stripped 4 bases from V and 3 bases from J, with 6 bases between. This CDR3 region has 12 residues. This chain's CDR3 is CSVVWDTGELFF. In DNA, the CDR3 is TGCAGCGTTGTTTGGGACACCGGGGAGCTGTTTTTT.

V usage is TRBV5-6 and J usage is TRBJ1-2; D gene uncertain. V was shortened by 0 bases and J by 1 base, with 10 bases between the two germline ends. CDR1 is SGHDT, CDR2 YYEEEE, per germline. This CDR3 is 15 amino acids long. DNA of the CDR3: TGTGCCAGCAGCTTGGCCGGGAGAGTTAACTATGGCTACACCTTC. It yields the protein CASSLAGRVNYGYTF.

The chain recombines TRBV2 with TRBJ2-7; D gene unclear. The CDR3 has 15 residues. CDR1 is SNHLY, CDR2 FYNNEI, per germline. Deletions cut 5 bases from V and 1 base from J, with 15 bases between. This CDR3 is CASSPRGGASYEQYF. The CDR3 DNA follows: TGTGCCAGCAGTCCAAGAGGCGGAGCATCCTACGAGCAGTACTTC.

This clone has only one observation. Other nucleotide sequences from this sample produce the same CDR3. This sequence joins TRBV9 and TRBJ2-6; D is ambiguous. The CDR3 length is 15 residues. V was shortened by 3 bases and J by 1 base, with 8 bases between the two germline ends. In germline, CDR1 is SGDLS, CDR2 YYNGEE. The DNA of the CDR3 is TGTGCCAGCAGCGGCCTCGGTTCTGGGGCCAACGTCCTGACTTTC. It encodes CASSGLGSGANVLTF.

As DNA, the CDR3 is TGTGCCAGAAGCGGCGGTCCGGGACAGGGCCCCACCGGGGAGCTGTTTTTT. This encodes CARSGGPGQGPTGELFF. The chain combines TRBV5-3 with TRBJ2-2, with 9 bases identical to TRBD1. TRBV5-3 is an open reading frame whose function is uncertain. With V trimmed by 4 bases and J by 4 bases, 11 bases remained unmatched. The CDR3 is 17 residues long.

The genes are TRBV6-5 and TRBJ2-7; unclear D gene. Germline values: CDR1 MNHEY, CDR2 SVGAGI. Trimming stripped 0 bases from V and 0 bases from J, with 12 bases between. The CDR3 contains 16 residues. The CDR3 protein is CASSYSRYTASYEQYF. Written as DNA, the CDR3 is TGTGCCAGCAGTTACTCGAGGTACACCGCCTCCTACGAGCAGTACTTC.